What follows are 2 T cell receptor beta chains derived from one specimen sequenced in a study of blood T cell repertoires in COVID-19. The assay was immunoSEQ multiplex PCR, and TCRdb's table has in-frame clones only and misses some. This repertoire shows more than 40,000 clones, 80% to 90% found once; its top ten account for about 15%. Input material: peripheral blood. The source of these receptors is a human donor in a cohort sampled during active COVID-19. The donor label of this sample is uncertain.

CDR3 loop: CASSLVEAYNEQFF. As DNA, the CDR3 is TGTGCCAGCTCTCTTGTGGAGGCCTACAATGAGCAGTTCTTC. The chain carries TRBV11-2 and TRBJ2-1, with a weak D call TRBD2 (5 bases). The germline V gene encodes CDR1 SGHAT and CDR2 FQNNGV. The CDR3 has 14 residues. V gave up 8 bases and J gave up 2 bases, with 13 bases separating them.

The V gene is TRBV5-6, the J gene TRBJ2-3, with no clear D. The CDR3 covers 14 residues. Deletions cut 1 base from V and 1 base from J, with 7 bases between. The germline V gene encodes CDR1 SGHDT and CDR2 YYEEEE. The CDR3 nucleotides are TGTGCCAGCAGCTTGCGGGTGCGCACAGATACGCAGTATTTT. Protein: CASSLRVRTDTQYF. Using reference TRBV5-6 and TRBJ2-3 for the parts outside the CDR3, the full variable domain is DAGVTQSPTHLIKTRGQQVTLRCSPKSGHDTVSWYQQALGQGPQFIFQYYEEEERQRGNFPDRFSGHQFPNYSSELNVNALLLGDSALYLCASSLRVRTDTQYFGPGTRLTVL.